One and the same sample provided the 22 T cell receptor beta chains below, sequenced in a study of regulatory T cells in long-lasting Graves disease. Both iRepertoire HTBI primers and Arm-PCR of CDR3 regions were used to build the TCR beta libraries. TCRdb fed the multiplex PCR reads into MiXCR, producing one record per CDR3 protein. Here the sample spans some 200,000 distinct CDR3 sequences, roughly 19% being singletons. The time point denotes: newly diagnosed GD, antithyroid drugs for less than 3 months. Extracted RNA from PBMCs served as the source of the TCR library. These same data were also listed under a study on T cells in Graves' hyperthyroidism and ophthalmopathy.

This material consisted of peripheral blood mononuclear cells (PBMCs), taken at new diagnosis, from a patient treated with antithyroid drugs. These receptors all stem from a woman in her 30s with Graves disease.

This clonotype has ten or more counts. The CDR3 loop reads CASSLGQGYYEQYF. CDR3 in DNA: TGTGCCAGCAGCTTGGGACAGGGGTACTACGAGCAGTACTTC. The chain carries TRBV7-9 and TRBJ2-7; the match to TRBD1 covers 10 bases. Germline lookup yields CDR1 SEHNR and CDR2 FQNEAQ (reference sequence). V was pared by 3 bases and J by 3 bases, with 2 bases of the junction left unmatched. There are 14 residues in the CDR3. Looking up the rest from reference TRBV7-9 and TRBJ2-7 gives the full variable domain: DTGVSQNPRHKITKRGQNVTFRCDPISEHNRLYWYRQTLGQGPEFLTYFQNEAQLEKSRLLSDRFSAERPKGSFSTLEIQRTEQGDSAMYLCASSLGQGYYEQYFGPGTRLTVT.

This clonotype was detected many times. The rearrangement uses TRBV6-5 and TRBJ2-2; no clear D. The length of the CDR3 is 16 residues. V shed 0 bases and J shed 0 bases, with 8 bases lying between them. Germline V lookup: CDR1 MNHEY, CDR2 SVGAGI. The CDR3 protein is CASSYSRRTNTGELFF. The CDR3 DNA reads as TGTGCCAGCAGTTACTCGCGTAGGACGAACACCGGGGAGCTGTTTTTT.

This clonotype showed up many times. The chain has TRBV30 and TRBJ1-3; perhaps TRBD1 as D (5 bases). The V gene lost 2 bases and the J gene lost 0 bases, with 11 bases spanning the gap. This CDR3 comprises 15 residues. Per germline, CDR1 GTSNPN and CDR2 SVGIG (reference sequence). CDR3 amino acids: CAWSTGAYSGNTIYF. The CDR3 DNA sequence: TGTGCCTGGAGTACCGGGGCCTACTCTGGAAACACCATATATTTT.

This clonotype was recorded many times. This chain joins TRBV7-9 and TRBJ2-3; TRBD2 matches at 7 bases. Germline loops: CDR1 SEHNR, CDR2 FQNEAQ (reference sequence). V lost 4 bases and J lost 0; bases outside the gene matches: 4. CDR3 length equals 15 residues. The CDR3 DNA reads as TGTGCCAGCAGCTCCGGACTAGTTAGCACAGATACGCAGTATTTT. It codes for CASSSGLVSTDTQYF.

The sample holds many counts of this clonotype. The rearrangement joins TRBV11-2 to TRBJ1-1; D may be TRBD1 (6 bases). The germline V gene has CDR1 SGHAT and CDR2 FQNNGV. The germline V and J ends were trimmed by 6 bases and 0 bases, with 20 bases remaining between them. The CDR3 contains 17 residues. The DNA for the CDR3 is TGTGCCAGCAGTCTTTTGCTACGGACAGCTATGAACACTGAAGCTTTCTTT. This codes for CASSLLLRTAMNTEAFF. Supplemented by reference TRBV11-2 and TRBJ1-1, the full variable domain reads EAGVAQSPRYKIIEKRQSVAFWCNPISGHATLYWYQQILGQGPKLLIQFQNNGVVDDSQLPKDRFSAERLKGVDSTLKIQPAKLEDSAVYLCASSLLLRTAMNTEAFFGQGTRLTVV.

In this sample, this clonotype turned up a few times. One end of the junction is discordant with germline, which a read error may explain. Here the CDR3 DNA reads TGTGCCGGCAGTTCCCTCCGCACAGATACGCAGTATTTT. Translating gives CAGSSLRTDTQYF. V is TRBV12-3 or TRBV12-4 and J is TRBJ2-3; D is ambiguous. The CDR3 has 13 amino acids.

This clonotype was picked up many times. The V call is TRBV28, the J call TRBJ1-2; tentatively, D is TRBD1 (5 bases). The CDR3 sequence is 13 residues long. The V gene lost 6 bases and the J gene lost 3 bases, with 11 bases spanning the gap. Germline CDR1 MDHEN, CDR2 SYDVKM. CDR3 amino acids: CASSLGTDYGYTF. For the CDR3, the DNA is TGTGCCAGCAGCCTTGGGACGGACTATGGCTACACCTTC.

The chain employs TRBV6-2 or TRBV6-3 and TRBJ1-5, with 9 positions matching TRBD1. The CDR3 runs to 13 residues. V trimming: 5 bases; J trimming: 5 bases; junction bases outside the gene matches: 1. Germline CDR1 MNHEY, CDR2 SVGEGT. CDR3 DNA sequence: TGTGCCAGCAGTCGGGACAGGGATCAGCCCCAGCATTTT. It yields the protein CASSRDRDQPQHF.

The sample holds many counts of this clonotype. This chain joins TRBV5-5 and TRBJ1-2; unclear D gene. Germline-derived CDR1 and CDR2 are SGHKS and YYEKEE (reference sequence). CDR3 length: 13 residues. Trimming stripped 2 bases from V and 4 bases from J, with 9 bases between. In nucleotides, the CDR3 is TGTGCCAGCAGCTTAGACGGCCCCTATGGCTACACCTTC. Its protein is CASSLDGPYGYTF.

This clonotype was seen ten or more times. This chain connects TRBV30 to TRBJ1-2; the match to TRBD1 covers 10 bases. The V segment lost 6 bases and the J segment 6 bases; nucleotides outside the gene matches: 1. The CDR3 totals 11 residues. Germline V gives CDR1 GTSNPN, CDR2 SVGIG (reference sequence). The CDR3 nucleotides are TGTGCCTGCGGGACAGGGGATGGCTACACCTTC. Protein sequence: CACGTGDGYTF.

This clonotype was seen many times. The CDR3 nucleotides are TGTGCCAGCAGTGCACGGGCGGGAGTGAGAGATACGCAGTATTTT. Translating it yields CASSARAGVRDTQYF. The chain links TRBV2 to TRBJ2-3; 7 bases fit TRBD2. Germline V gives CDR1 SNHLY, CDR2 FYNNEI. There are 15 residues in the CDR3. J gave up 5 bases and V 4 bases, and 9 bases lay outside the gene matches.

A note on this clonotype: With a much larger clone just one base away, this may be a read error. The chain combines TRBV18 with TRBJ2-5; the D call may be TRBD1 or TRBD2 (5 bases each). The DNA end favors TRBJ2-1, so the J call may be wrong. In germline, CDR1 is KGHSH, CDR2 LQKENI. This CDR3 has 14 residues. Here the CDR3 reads CVSSPPSGANEQFF. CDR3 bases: TGTGTCAGCTCACCCCCCTCCGGGGCCAATGAGCAGTTCTTC.

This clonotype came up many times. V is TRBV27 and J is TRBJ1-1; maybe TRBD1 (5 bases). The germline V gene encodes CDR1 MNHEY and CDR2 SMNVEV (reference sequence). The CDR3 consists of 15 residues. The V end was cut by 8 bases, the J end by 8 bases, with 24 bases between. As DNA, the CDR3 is TGTGCCAGCGCTAGTGTGGGCAGGGATGAATGGGAAGCTTTCTTT. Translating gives CASASVGRDEWEAFF.

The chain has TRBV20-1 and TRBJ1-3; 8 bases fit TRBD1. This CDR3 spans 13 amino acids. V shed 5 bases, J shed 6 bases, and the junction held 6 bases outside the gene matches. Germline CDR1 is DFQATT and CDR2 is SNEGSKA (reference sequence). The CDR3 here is CSAQDRVKNTIYF. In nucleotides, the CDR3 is TGCAGTGCTCAGGACAGGGTCAAAAACACCATATATTTT.

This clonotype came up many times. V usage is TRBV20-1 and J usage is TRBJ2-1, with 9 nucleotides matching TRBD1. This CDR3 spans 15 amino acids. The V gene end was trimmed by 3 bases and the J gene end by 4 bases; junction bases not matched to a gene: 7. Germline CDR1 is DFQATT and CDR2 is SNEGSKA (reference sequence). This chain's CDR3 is CSARPRGQGYNEQFF. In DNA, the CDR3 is TGCAGTGCTAGGCCGAGGGGACAGGGTTACAATGAGCAGTTCTTC.

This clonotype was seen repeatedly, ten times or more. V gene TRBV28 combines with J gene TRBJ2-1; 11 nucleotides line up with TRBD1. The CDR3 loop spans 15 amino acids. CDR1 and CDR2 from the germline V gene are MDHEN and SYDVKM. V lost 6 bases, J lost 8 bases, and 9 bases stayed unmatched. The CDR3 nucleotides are TGTGCCAGCAGCCCTCCAGGACAGGGGGCCGATGAGCAGTTCTTC. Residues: CASSPPGQGADEQFF.

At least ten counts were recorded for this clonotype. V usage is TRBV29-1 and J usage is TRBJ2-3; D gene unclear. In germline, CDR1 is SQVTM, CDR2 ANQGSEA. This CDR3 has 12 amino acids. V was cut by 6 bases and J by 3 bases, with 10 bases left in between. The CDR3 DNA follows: TGCAGCGTCGACTCCGGGACAGATACGCAGTATTTT. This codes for CSVDSGTDTQYF.

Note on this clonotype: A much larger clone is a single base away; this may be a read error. The DNA for the CDR3 is TGCGCCAGCAGCCAACTGGAGGGTAGTAGGGACCTGAATATGCAGTATTTT. Translated: CASSQLEGSRDLNMQYF. This sequence joins TRBV4-1 and TRBJ2-3; D perhaps matches TRBD2 (6 bases). The CDR3 length is 17 residues. V shed 2 bases and J shed 11 bases, with 26 bases lying between them. Germline CDR1 MGHRA, CDR2 YSYEKL.

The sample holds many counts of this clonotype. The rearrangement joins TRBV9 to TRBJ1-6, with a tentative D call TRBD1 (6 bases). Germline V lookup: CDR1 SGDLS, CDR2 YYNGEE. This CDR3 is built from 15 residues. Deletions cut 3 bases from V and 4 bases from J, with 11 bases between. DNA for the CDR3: TGTGCCAGCAGCGCCACTACAGGGTATAATTCACCCCTCCACTTT. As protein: CASSATTGYNSPLHF. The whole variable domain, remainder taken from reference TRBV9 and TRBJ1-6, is DSGVTQTPKHLITATGQRVTLRCSPRSGDLSVYWYQQSLDQGLQFLIQYYNGEERAKGNILERFSAQQFPDLHSELNLSSLELGDSALYFCASSATTGYNSPLHFGNGTRLTVT.

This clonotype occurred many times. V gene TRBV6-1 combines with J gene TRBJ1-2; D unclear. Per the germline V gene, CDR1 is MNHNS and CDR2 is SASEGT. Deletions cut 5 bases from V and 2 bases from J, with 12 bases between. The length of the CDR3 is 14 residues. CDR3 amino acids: CASSPLTANYGYTF. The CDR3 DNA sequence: TGTGCCAGCAGTCCGTTGACGGCGAACTATGGCTACACCTTC.

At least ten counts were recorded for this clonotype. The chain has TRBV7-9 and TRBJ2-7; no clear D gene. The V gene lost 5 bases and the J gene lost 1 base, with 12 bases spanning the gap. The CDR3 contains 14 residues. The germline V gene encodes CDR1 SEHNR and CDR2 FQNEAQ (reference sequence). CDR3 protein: CASSRPSESYEQYF. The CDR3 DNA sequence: TGTGCCAGCAGCCGCCCCTCGGAATCCTACGAGCAGTACTTC.

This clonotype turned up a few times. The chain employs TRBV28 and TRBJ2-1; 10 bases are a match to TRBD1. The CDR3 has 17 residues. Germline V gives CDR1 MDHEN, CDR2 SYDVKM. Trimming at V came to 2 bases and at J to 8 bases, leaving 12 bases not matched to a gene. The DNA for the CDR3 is TGTGCCAGCAGTTTACTTGGGGGCGGACAGGGGGTCTATGAGCAGTTCTTC. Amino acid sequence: CASSLLGGGQGVYEQFF.